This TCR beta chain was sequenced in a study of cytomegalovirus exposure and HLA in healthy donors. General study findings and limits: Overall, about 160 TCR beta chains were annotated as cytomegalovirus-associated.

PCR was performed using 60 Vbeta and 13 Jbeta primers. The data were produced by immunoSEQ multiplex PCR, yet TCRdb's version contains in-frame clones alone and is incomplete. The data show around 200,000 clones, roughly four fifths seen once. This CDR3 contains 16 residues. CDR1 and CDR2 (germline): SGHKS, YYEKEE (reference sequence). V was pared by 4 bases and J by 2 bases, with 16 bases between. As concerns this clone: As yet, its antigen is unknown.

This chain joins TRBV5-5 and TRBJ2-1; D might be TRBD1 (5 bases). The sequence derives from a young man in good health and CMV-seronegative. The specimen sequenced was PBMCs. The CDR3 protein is CASSTELDITYNEQFF. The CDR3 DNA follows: TGTGCCAGCAGCACGGAACTGGACATTACCTACAATGAGCAGTTCTTC.